A selection of T cell receptor beta chains follows, all from one sample in a study of regulatory T cells in long-lasting Graves disease. TCRdb called the multiplex PCR reads again in MiXCR, with one record for every CDR3 protein. The sample holds about 540,000 distinct CDR3 sequences, less than 15% seen once. These records were also assigned to another study, of T cells in Graves' hyperthyroidism and ophthalmopathy.

This specimen was peripheral blood mononuclear cells (PBMCs), taken at new diagnosis, from a patient treated with antithyroid drugs. Source of these receptors: a man in his thirties or forties with Graves disease. CDR3s include the opening cysteine and the closing phenylalanine or tryptophan. The D gene is left open where the match is weak. Expanded clones get a size class; other rows say once, few or many, or leave the size out.

cdr3_aa: CASSLGPPSETFDYEQYF
cdr3_nt: TGTGCCAGCAGCTTAGGCCCCCCCAGCGAAACGTTCGACTACGAGCAGTACTTC
d_call: -
j_call: TRBJ2-7
clone_size: -
v_call: TRBV7-3

cdr3_aa: CATSVAAKSPLHF
cdr3_nt: TGTGCCACCAGTGTGGCAGCCAAAAGCCCCCTCCACTTT
d_call: -
j_call: TRBJ1-6
clone_size: few
v_call: TRBV24-1

cdr3_aa: CASSPPGQENTEAFF
cdr3_nt: TGTGCCAGCAGCCCTCCGGGACAGGAGAACACTGAAGCTTTCTTT
d_call: TRBD1
j_call: TRBJ1-1
clone_size: many
v_call: TRBV28

cdr3_aa: CSAVRGARYTGELFF
cdr3_nt: TGCAGTGCTGTCCGGGGGGCGAGGTACACCGGGGAGCTGTTTTTT
d_call: -
j_call: TRBJ2-2
clone_size: many
v_call: TRBV20-1

cdr3_aa: CSAPGQFGQPQHF
cdr3_nt: TGCAGTGCCCCCGGACAGTTCGGACAGCCCCAGCATTTT
d_call: -
j_call: TRBJ1-5
clone_size: many
v_call: TRBV20-1

cdr3_aa: CASSDRDRGELFF
cdr3_nt: TGTGCCAGCAGCGACCGGGACAGGGGGGAGCTGTTTTTT
d_call: TRBD1
j_call: TRBJ2-2
clone_size: many
v_call: TRBV11-3

cdr3_aa: CASSFVNVYNEQFF
cdr3_nt: TGTGCCAGCAGTTTCGTGAATGTCTACAATGAGCAGTTCTTC
d_call: -
j_call: TRBJ2-1
clone_size: many
v_call: TRBV12-3/TRBV12-4

cdr3_aa: CASSQGGIDEQFF
cdr3_nt: TGTGCCAGCAGCCAAGGCGGGATCGATGAGCAGTTCTTC
d_call: -
j_call: TRBJ2-1
clone_size: many
v_call: TRBV3-1

cdr3_aa: CASSLGRWDRPYTEAFF
cdr3_nt: TGTGCCAGCAGCTTAGGGAGGTGGGACCGACCTTACACTGAAGCTTTCTTT
d_call: -
j_call: TRBJ1-1
clone_size: -
v_call: TRBV7-9

cdr3_aa: CASKREAGDNEQFF
cdr3_nt: TGTGCCAGCAAACGAGAAGCTGGCGACAATGAGCAGTTCTTC
d_call: -
j_call: TRBJ2-1
clone_size: many
v_call: TRBV2

cdr3_aa: CASFSGQEDNEQFF
cdr3_nt: TGTGCCAGCTTCTCCGGACAGGAAGACAATGAGCAGTTCTTC
d_call: TRBD1
j_call: TRBJ2-1
clone_size: -
v_call: TRBV6-1

cdr3_aa: CASSFGPTSTYEQYF
cdr3_nt: TGCGCCAGCAGCTTTGGGCCGACCTCCACCTACGAGCAGTACTTC
d_call: -
j_call: TRBJ2-7
clone_size: many
v_call: TRBV5-1

cdr3_aa: CASSLDLQLTGELFF
cdr3_nt: TGCGCCAGCAGCTTGGACCTACAGCTTACCGGGGAGCTGTTTTTT
d_call: -
j_call: TRBJ2-2
clone_size: many
v_call: TRBV5-1

cdr3_aa: CASSRWGRETQYF
cdr3_nt: TGTGCCAGCTCCCGGTGGGGGAGAGAGACCCAGTACTTC
d_call: -
j_call: TRBJ2-5
clone_size: many
v_call: TRBV7-7

cdr3_aa: CSVQATSGPSSLHF
cdr3_nt: TGCAGCGTCCAGGCGACTAGCGGCCCCTCCAGCCTCCACTTC
d_call: TRBD2
j_call: TRBJ2-1
clone_size: many
v_call: TRBV29-1

cdr3_aa: CSASLAGRGLTQYF
cdr3_nt: TGCAGTGCAAGTCTAGCTGGGAGAGGTCTGACCCAGTACTTC
d_call: -
j_call: TRBJ2-5
clone_size: many
v_call: TRBV20-1

cdr3_aa: CSVEDGRGSGANVLTF
cdr3_nt: TGCAGCGTTGAAGATGGGCGGGGCTCTGGGGCCAACGTCCTGACTTTC
d_call: -
j_call: TRBJ2-6
clone_size: many
v_call: TRBV29-1

cdr3_aa: CSVVGGAAGGYSSYEQYF
cdr3_nt: TGCAGCGTTGTTGGCGGGGCGGCAGGCGGTTATAGCTCCTACGAGCAGTACTTC
d_call: -
j_call: TRBJ2-7
clone_size: -
v_call: TRBV29-1

cdr3_aa: CASSLAGGGNTEAFF
cdr3_nt: TGCGCCAGCAGCTTGGCGGGGGGTGGGAACACTGAAGCTTTCTTT
d_call: -
j_call: TRBJ1-1
clone_size: many
v_call: TRBV5-1

cdr3_aa: CASGLVRQEAFF
cdr3_nt: TGTGCTAGTGGTTTGGTAAGGCAGGAAGCTTTCTTT
d_call: -
j_call: TRBJ1-1
clone_size: many
v_call: TRBV12-5

cdr3_aa: CATSRVTGLLGETEAFF
cdr3_nt: TGTGCCACCAGCAGAGTTACAGGGCTCCTAGGGGAGACTGAAGCTTTCTTT
d_call: -
j_call: TRBJ1-1
clone_size: many
v_call: TRBV15

cdr3_aa: CASSFELAGNEQFF
cdr3_nt: TGTGCCAGCAGCTTCGAACTAGCGGGCAATGAGCAGTTCTTC
d_call: TRBD2
j_call: TRBJ2-1
clone_size: many
v_call: TRBV13

cdr3_aa: CSASENSGGAKNIQYF
cdr3_nt: TGCAGTGCTAGTGAAAATAGCGGGGGAGCCAAAAACATTCAGTACTTC
d_call: TRBD2
j_call: TRBJ2-4
clone_size: many
v_call: TRBV20-1

cdr3_aa: CASSFGYTNYGYTF
cdr3_nt: TGTGCCAGCAGTTTCGGATATACTAACTATGGCTACACCTTC
d_call: -
j_call: TRBJ1-2
clone_size: many
v_call: TRBV12-3/TRBV12-4

cdr3_aa: CSAPRGAAYEQYF
cdr3_nt: TGCAGTGCGCCTAGGGGGGCGGCCTACGAGCAGTACTTC
d_call: -
j_call: TRBJ2-7
clone_size: many
v_call: TRBV20-1

cdr3_aa: CASSQAAGVFEQYF
cdr3_nt: TGTGCCAGCAGCCAAGCTGCGGGAGTCTTCGAGCAGTACTTC
d_call: TRBD2
j_call: TRBJ2-7
clone_size: many
v_call: TRBV3-1

cdr3_aa: CASEDGGQNTQYF
cdr3_nt: TGCGCCAGCGAGGATGGGGGTCAAAATACGCAGTATTTT
d_call: -
j_call: TRBJ2-3
clone_size: -
v_call: TRBV5-1

cdr3_aa: CASSVPGTTLGEQYF
cdr3_nt: TGCGCCAGCAGCGTCCCTGGGACCACCTTAGGGGAGCAGTACTTC
d_call: -
j_call: TRBJ2-7
clone_size: many
v_call: TRBV5-1

cdr3_aa: CASSRPGGVLSGELFF
cdr3_nt: TGTGCCAGCAGCCGTCCGGGGGGCGTTCTATCCGGGGAGCTGTTTTTT
d_call: -
j_call: TRBJ2-2
clone_size: few
v_call: TRBV7-9

cdr3_aa: CASTLGQSTDTQYF
cdr3_nt: TGTGCCAGCACCCTCGGACAGAGCACAGATACGCAGTATTTT
d_call: -
j_call: TRBJ2-3
clone_size: many
v_call: TRBV14

cdr3_aa: CASSQVGASGSYEQYF
cdr3_nt: TGTGCCAGCAGCCAAGTTGGGGCTAGCGGCTCCTACGAGCAGTACTTC
d_call: TRBD2
j_call: TRBJ2-7
clone_size: few
v_call: TRBV3-1

cdr3_aa: CASGTSGGFTGELFF
cdr3_nt: TGTGCCAGCGGAACCTCAGGGGGATTTACCGGGGAGCTGTTTTTT
d_call: TRBD1
j_call: TRBJ2-2
clone_size: few
v_call: TRBV6-1

cdr3_aa: CSVVWDTEAFF
cdr3_nt: TGCAGCGTGGTTTGGGACACTGAAGCTTTCTTT
d_call: -
j_call: TRBJ1-1
clone_size: many
v_call: TRBV29-1

cdr3_aa: CASSPRGPTSGTSYNEQFF
cdr3_nt: TGTGCCAGCAGCCCCCGGGGACCGACTAGCGGCACGTCCTACAATGAGCAGTTCTTC
d_call: TRBD2
j_call: TRBJ2-1
clone_size: few
v_call: TRBV6-2/TRBV6-3

cdr3_aa: CASSSAGQGVDYGYTF
cdr3_nt: TGCGCCAGCAGCTCGGCGGGACAGGGGGTCGACTATGGCTACACCTTC
d_call: TRBD1
j_call: TRBJ1-2
clone_size: -
v_call: TRBV5-1

cdr3_aa: CASSWASLAGDLFPSYEQYF
cdr3_nt: TGCGCCAGCAGCTGGGCTTCACTGGCGGGAGACCTGTTTCCTTCTTACGAGCAGTACTTC
d_call: TRBD2
j_call: TRBJ2-7
clone_size: -
v_call: TRBV5-1

cdr3_aa: CASSLVLAGGGDTQYF
cdr3_nt: TGCGCCAGCAGCTTGGTCCTAGCGGGAGGAGGCGATACGCAGTATTTT
d_call: TRBD2
j_call: TRBJ2-3
clone_size: many
v_call: TRBV5-1

cdr3_aa: CASSVTGWSQPQHF
cdr3_nt: TGTGCCAGCAGCGTAACAGGGTGGAGTCAGCCCCAGCATTTT
d_call: -
j_call: TRBJ1-5
clone_size: many
v_call: TRBV5-6

cdr3_aa: CASSLVEQAKNIQYF
cdr3_nt: TGTGCCAGCAGCTTAGTGGAGCAGGCCAAAAACATTCAGTACTTC
d_call: -
j_call: TRBJ2-4
clone_size: few
v_call: TRBV7-9

cdr3_aa: CTSSLLAGMGVGGTGELFF
cdr3_nt: TGTACCAGCAGTTTATTGGCAGGGATGGGGGTCGGGGGCACCGGGGAGCTGTTTTTT
d_call: -
j_call: TRBJ2-2
clone_size: -
v_call: TRBV27

cdr3_aa: CSVEMLSSGAEEQYF
cdr3_nt: TGCAGCGTTGAGATGCTGTCTAGCGGAGCAGAGGAGCAGTACTTC
d_call: TRBD2
j_call: TRBJ2-7
clone_size: many
v_call: TRBV29-1

cdr3_aa: CAISVTGTSGSTDTQYF
cdr3_nt: TGTGCCATCAGTGTGACGGGAACTAGCGGGAGCACAGATACGCAGTATTTT
d_call: TRBD2
j_call: TRBJ2-3
clone_size: -
v_call: TRBV10-3

cdr3_aa: CASSGQGHSNQPQHF
cdr3_nt: TGTGCCAGCAGTGGACAGGGACATAGCAATCAGCCCCAGCATTTT
d_call: TRBD1
j_call: TRBJ1-5
clone_size: few
v_call: TRBV2

cdr3_aa: CASSVAGGKETQYF
cdr3_nt: TGCGCCAGCAGTGTAGCAGGGGGCAAAGAGACCCAGTACTTC
d_call: TRBD1
j_call: TRBJ2-5
clone_size: -
v_call: TRBV10-2

cdr3_aa: CASSQSQGNYEQYF
cdr3_nt: TGTGCCAGCAGCCAATCACAGGGGAACTACGAGCAGTACTTC
d_call: TRBD1
j_call: TRBJ2-7
clone_size: -
v_call: TRBV14

cdr3_aa: CASSLSGTSNQPQHF
cdr3_nt: TGCGCCAGCAGCTTGTCCGGGACAAGCAATCAGCCCCAGCATTTT
d_call: -
j_call: TRBJ1-5
clone_size: many
v_call: TRBV5-1

cdr3_aa: CASSSFGISNQPQHF
cdr3_nt: TGTGCCAGCAGCTCATTCGGGATCTCCAATCAGCCCCAGCATTTT
d_call: -
j_call: TRBJ1-5
clone_size: many
v_call: TRBV5-6

cdr3_aa: CASSQNEGGNIQYF
cdr3_nt: TGTGCCAGCAGCCAAAATGAAGGAGGAAACATTCAGTACTTC
d_call: -
j_call: TRBJ2-4
clone_size: many
v_call: TRBV3-1

cdr3_aa: CASRSPGGSGEKLFF
cdr3_nt: TGTGCCAGCAGGTCCCCAGGGGGAAGTGGGGAAAAACTGTTTTTT
d_call: TRBD1
j_call: TRBJ1-4
clone_size: many
v_call: TRBV3-1

cdr3_aa: CASSLNRGLDEQYF
cdr3_nt: TGTGCCAGCAGCTTGAACAGGGGGCTCGACGAGCAGTACTTC
d_call: TRBD1
j_call: TRBJ2-7
clone_size: many
v_call: TRBV7-9

cdr3_aa: CASSRDRGIVLEAQYF
cdr3_nt: TGTGCCAGCAGCCGGGACAGGGGGATTGTTTTGGAGGCCCAGTACTTC
d_call: TRBD1
j_call: TRBJ2-5
clone_size: -
v_call: TRBV3-1

cdr3_aa: CASSGLVRNEKLFF
cdr3_nt: TGTGCCAGCAGTGGTTTAGTGCGTAATGAAAAACTGTTTTTT
d_call: -
j_call: TRBJ1-4
clone_size: few
v_call: TRBV6-1

cdr3_aa: CSVEDGAEGSGYEQYF
cdr3_nt: TGCAGCGTTGAAGATGGGGCCGAGGGATCTGGCTACGAGCAGTACTTC
d_call: -
j_call: TRBJ2-7
clone_size: many
v_call: TRBV29-1

cdr3_aa: CSVGWAGGVIGEQYF
cdr3_nt: TGCAGCGTTGGATGGGCGGGAGGAGTAATCGGAGAGCAGTACTTC
d_call: TRBD2
j_call: TRBJ2-7
clone_size: -
v_call: TRBV29-1

cdr3_aa: CASHRDRGYEQYF
cdr3_nt: TGTGCCAGTCACCGGGACAGGGGCTACGAGCAGTACTTC
d_call: TRBD1
j_call: TRBJ2-7
clone_size: -
v_call: TRBV2